Listed here are 10 T cell receptor beta chains from one sample, sequenced in a study of cytomegalovirus exposure and HLA in healthy donors. The primer mix had 60 Vbeta and 13 Jbeta primers. Repertoires were generated with immunoSEQ multiplex PCR, while TCRdb's copy carries only in-frame clones and drops some. The sample lists about 83,000 clones; less than 85% were seen once. Sequencing used PBMCs. These receptors originate from a man between 60 and 70 years old in good health and CMV-seronegative.

The chain is built from TRBV7-7 and TRBJ2-3; D is possibly TRBD2 (5 bases). The V gene lost 5 bases and the J gene lost 0 bases, with 9 bases spanning the gap. The germline gives CDR1 SSHAT, CDR2 FNYEAQ (reference sequence). The CDR3 extends over 14 amino acids. The CDR3 is CASSVGLSTDTQYF. Written as DNA, the CDR3 is TGTGCCAGCAGCGTAGGACTTAGCACAGATACGCAGTATTTT. The whole variable domain, filled in from reference TRBV7-7 and TRBJ2-3, reads GAGVSQSPRYKVTKRGQDVTLRCDPISSHATLYWYQQALGQGPEFLTYFNYEAQPDKSGLPSDRFSAERPEGSISTLTIQRTEQRDSAMYRCASSVGLSTDTQYFGPGTRLTVL.

This chain links TRBV10-3 with TRBJ2-7, with TRBD1 matching 8 bases. Trimming took 3 bases from V and 5 from J; bases not matched to a gene: 6. The CDR3 contains 14 residues. Germline V CDR1 and CDR2: ENHRY, SYGVKD. The CDR3: CAISDQGARDEQYF. CDR3 coding DNA: TGTGCCATCAGTGACCAGGGGGCGCGGGACGAGCAGTACTTC.

With respect to this clone: A read error may account for a junction end that differs from germline. V is TRBV5-1 and J is TRBJ1-1; no clear D gene. The length of the CDR3 is 14 residues. From germline, CDR1 is SGHRS and CDR2 YFSETQ. CDR3 sequence (DNA): TGCGCCAGCAGCTTGGGCGGCCCGAACGCTGAAGCTTTCTTT. It codes for CASSLGGPNAEAFF.

The V call is TRBV2, the J call TRBJ2-5, with TRBD2 identical over 9 bases. The ends lost 8 bases at V and 6 bases at J; junction bases unmatched: 10. The CDR3 has 14 amino acids. Germline CDR1 reads SNHLY; CDR2 reads FYNNEI. This CDR3 reads CASGERGAAKTQYF. DNA of the CDR3: TGTGCCAGCGGGGAGCGGGGGGCGGCGAAGACCCAGTACTTC.

The count of this clone is one. A junction end diverges from the germline sequence, so it may reflect a read error. The V and J genes are TRBV7-9 and TRBJ1-2; 10 bases line up with TRBD1. Per the germline V gene, CDR1 is SEHNR and CDR2 is FQNEAQ (reference sequence). The CDR3 length is 15 residues. In nucleotides, the CDR3 is TGTTCCAGCAACCATGAGACAGGGGGCTTTTTTGGCTACACCTTC. Translating it yields CSSNHETGGFFGYTF.

The chain uses TRBV30 and TRBJ1-2; D is perhaps TRBD1 (5 bases). Germline values: CDR1 GTSNPN, CDR2 SVGIG (reference sequence). V gave up 3 bases and J gave up 0 bases, with 14 bases separating them. This CDR3 spans 15 amino acids. CDR3 bases: TGTGCCTGGAGGTTCTCGGGCAGGGCTAACTATGGCTACACCTTC. It codes for CAWRFSGRANYGYTF.

DNA of the CDR3: TGTGCCAGCAGCCCCACTAGCGGGTCTATCTCTGGGGCCAACGTCCTGACTTTC. Translating it yields CASSPTSGSISGANVLTF. The V gene is TRBV7-2, the J gene TRBJ2-6; 9 bases map to TRBD2. Losses at the gene ends were 5 bases for V and 0 bases for J; bases not matched to a gene: 8. The germline CDR1 and CDR2 sequences are SGHTA and FQGNSA. This CDR3 has 18 residues.

The V and J genes are TRBV5-1 and TRBJ2-7; possibly TRBD2 for D (5 bases). The CDR3 runs 14 residues. Per germline, CDR1 SGHRS and CDR2 YFSETQ. V dropped 6 bases and J dropped 0 bases, with 13 bases sitting between them. The CDR3 spells CASTPEANSYEQYF. The CDR3 region has the DNA TGCGCCAGCACCCCGGAGGCCAACTCCTACGAGCAGTACTTC.

This chain joins TRBV7-9 and TRBJ2-7; 7 bases match TRBD1. With 5 bases clipped from V and 9 bases from J, the junction kept 13 bases outside the gene matches. Germline V gene lookup returns CDR1 SEHNR and CDR2 FQNEAQ (reference sequence). The CDR3 totals 14 residues. The CDR3: CASSVVNTGALQYF. The CDR3, as DNA: TGTGCCAGCAGCGTTGTGAATACAGGGGCCCTGCAGTACTTC.

This clone was detected only a few times. The CDR3 DNA reads TGTGCCAGCAGCGGGGACAGCTACACCGGGGAGCTGTTTTTT. It yields the protein CASSGDSYTGELFF. The V gene is TRBV2, the J gene TRBJ2-2, with TRBD1 identical over 7 bases. CDR3 size: 14 residues. CDR1 and CDR2 from the germline V gene are SNHLY and FYNNEI. Losses at the gene ends were 6 bases for V and 3 bases for J; bases not matched to a gene: 4. Drawing the rest from reference TRBV2 and TRBJ2-2, the complete variable domain is EPEVTQTPSHQVTQMGQEVILRCVPISNHLYFYWYRQILGQKVEFLVSFYNNEISEKSEIFDDQFSVERPDGSNFTLKIRSTKLEDSAMYFCASSGDSYTGELFFGEGSRLTVL.